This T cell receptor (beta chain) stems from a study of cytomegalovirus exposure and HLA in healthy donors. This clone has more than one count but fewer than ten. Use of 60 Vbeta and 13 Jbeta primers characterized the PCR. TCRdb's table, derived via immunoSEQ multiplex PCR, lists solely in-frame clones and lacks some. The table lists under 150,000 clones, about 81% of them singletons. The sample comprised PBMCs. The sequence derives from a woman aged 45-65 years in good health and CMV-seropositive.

This chain's CDR3 is CASSVRQGPYGYTF. The DNA of the CDR3 is TGTGCCAGCAGCGTGAGACAGGGGCCCTATGGCTACACCTTC. This chain links TRBV7-2 with TRBJ1-2; 8 bases are a match to TRBD1. The CDR3 is 14 residues long. V was pared by 5 bases and J by 4 bases, with 6 bases of the junction left unmatched. Germline CDR1 SGHTA, CDR2 FQGNSA.